This TCR beta chain was sequenced for a study of blood T cell repertoires in COVID-19. The germline V and J ends were trimmed by 0 bases and 1 base, with 15 bases remaining between them. This CDR3 is 17 amino acids long. The germline gives CDR1 KGHSH, CDR2 LQKENI. Generated by immunoSEQ multiplex PCR, the TCRdb table keeps only in-frame clones and is missing some. Counted here are some 200,000 clones, 75% to 85% occurring once; the ten biggest clones make up nearly 9.5%. The chain is built from TRBV18 and TRBJ1-1; no reliable D call. The source is a middle-aged man who had recovered from COVID-19. Material for sequencing was PBMCs or T cells enriched from blood (not recorded which). CDR3 sequence: CASSPPQALSKNTEAFF. The CDR3, as DNA: TGTGCCAGCTCACCACCTCAGGCCCTATCAAAGAACACTGAAGCTTTCTTT.